This TCR beta chain was sequenced for a study of cytomegalovirus exposure and HLA in healthy donors. The PCR ran on 60 Vbeta and 13 Jbeta primers. Profiled with immunoSEQ multiplex PCR; TCRdb holds only in-frame clones, not every one. The table includes about 130,000 clones, more than 75% detected once. With V trimmed by 0 bases and J by 6 bases, 9 bases remained unmatched. This CDR3 has 16 residues. Germline V gene sequence: CDR1 LGHNA, CDR2 YNFKEQ. V and J are TRBV4-2 and TRBJ2-3; 7 bases align to TRBD2. Sequenced input: PBMCs. This clonotype was obtained from a man younger than 40 in good health and CMV-seropositive. This CDR3 reads CASSQDGAGARDTQYF. The CDR3 DNA is TGTGCCAGCAGCCAAGATGGGGCGGGAGCAAGGGATACGCAGTATTTT.